This TCR beta chain was observed in a study of long-term antiretroviral therapy in people with HIV. Study-level findings and limits: Clones expanded before ART dominated the repertoire at all time points. Researchers lacked any data on ART adherence, viral resistance or therapy changes. The data indicate that diversity increased after ART but remained below transplant donor controls.

Germline V lookup: CDR1 SGHDT, CDR2 YYEEEE. The CDR3 sequence is 14 residues long. Trimming left V 2 bases short and J 8 bases short, with 14 bases between. Runs used v3.0 of the immunoSEQ assay and were done at survey level. The protocol was immunoSEQ multiplex PCR, while the TCRdb copy is restricted to in-frame clones and leaves out a portion. The profile shows roughly 27,000 clones, 85% of them singletons. A note on this clone: As yet, its antigen is unknown.

Sampling of each donor yielded at least one pre-ART PBMC sample and at least two post-ART PBMC samples. J is TRBJ2-4 and V is TRBV5-6; D may correspond to TRBD1 or TRBD2 (5 bases each). This receptor was obtained from a man between 40 and 49 years old with HIV. Source: unsorted PBMCs, taken 2.3 years after starting antiretroviral therapy. CDR3 sequence reads: CASSFRGIGDIQYF. CDR3 bases: TGTGCCAGCAGCTTCAGAGGGATAGGGGACATTCAGTACTTC.